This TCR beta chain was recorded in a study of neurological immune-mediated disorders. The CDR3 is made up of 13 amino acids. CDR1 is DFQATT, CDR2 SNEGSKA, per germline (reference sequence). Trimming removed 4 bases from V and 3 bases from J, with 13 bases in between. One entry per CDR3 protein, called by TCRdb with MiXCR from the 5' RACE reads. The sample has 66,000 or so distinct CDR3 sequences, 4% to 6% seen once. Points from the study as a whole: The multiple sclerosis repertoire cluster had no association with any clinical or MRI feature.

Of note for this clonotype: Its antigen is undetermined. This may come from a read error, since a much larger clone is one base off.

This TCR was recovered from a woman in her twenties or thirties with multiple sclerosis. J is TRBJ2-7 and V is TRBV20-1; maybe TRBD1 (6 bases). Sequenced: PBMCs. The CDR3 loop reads CSAKGEKGYEQYF. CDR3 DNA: TGCAGTGCTAAGGGGGAAAAGGGCTACGAGCAGTACTTC.